The entry below gives a single T cell receptor (beta chain) sequence along with its context. Antigen specificity is unknown. This specimen comes from a study of T cells in Graves' hyperthyroidism and ophthalmopathy. CDR1 is LNHDA and CDR2 is SQIVND in the germline V gene (reference sequence). The CDR3 runs to 15 residues. V shed 7 bases, J shed 2 bases, and the junction held 6 bases outside the gene matches. Study-wide findings and caveats: Onset of ophthalmopathy came a median approximately 6 months after the model predicted it. Most thyroid clonotypes expanded above 0.001 appeared in blood too.

Amplified regions were TCR beta CDR3 sequences from RNA transcripts. Using the HTBI primer set, a first-round RT-PCR was run on the TCR CDR3. TCRdb recomputed calls from the multiplex PCR reads with MiXCR, one row per CDR3 protein. Of fewer than 650,000 distinct CDR3 sequences listed, 14% were seen once; the top ten hold approximately 15%. Patients were aged 18 to 65, had disease duration under 2 months, and had newly diagnosed hyperthyroidism. Exclusion of a patient resulted from uncontrolled infection, other autoimmune disease, pregnancy or lactation. The sequenced material came from blood. The gene calls are TRBV19 and TRBJ2-3, with TRBD2 matching over 10 bases. The receptor's source is a woman aged 40-49 years with Graves' hyperthyroidism. CDR3 amino acids: CASTRLAGYTDTQYF. CDR3 DNA: TGTGCCAGTACCCGACTAGCGGGTTACACAGATACGCAGTATTTT.